Below, 7 T cell receptor beta chains from the same sample are listed, as sequenced in a study of tumor-infiltrating lymphocytes in oesophageal squamous cell carcinoma. TCRdb independently ran MiXCR on the PCR reads; one entry per CDR3 protein. The sample records about 12,000 distinct CDR3 sequences, 54% being singletons. Sequencing was carried out using esophageal tumor tissue. These receptors came from a female donor with esophageal squamous cell carcinoma.

The sample holds one count of this clonotype. The chain links TRBV7-3 to TRBJ2-2; perhaps TRBD2 as D (6 bases). The V gene lost 5 bases and the J gene lost 3 bases, with 19 bases spanning the gap. This CDR3 is built from 17 residues. CDR1 SGHTA and CDR2 FQGTGA come from the germline V gene. As DNA, the CDR3 is TGTGCCAGCAGCCCCTACAGACTAGAAACCTACACCGGGGAGCTGTTTTTT. It translates to CASSPYRLETYTGELFF.

The chain carries TRBV28 and TRBJ2-1; D is perhaps TRBD2 (6 bases). Matching the DNA end better, TRBJ2-7 makes the J call doubtful. CDR1 is MDHEN and CDR2 is SYDVKM in the germline V gene. The CDR3 extends over 15 amino acids. The CDR3 sequence is CASSLGGSTYNEQYF. The CDR3 region has the DNA TGTGCCAGCAGTTTAGGAGGGAGCACCTACAATGAGCAGTACTTC.

The chain has TRBV7-2 and TRBJ2-5; D gene uncertain. TRBJ2-7 matches the DNA end more closely, so the J call is doubtful. In germline, CDR1 is SGHTA, CDR2 FQGNSA. This CDR3 has 12 residues. The CDR3 sequence is CASSATVNEQYF. Here the CDR3 DNA reads TGTGCCAGCAGCGCCACGGTCAACGAGCAGTACTTC.

This sequence joins TRBV7-9 and TRBJ2-2, with D perhaps being TRBD1 or TRBD2 (7 bases each). The CDR3 consists of 16 residues. Germline-derived CDR1 and CDR2 are SEHNR and FQNEAQ (reference sequence). V was clipped by 4 bases and J by 9 bases, with 21 bases between them. The CDR3 DNA follows: TGTGCCAGCAGCTCCACAGGGGAGGGAGTGTTCTGGGAGCTGTTTTTT. This gives the protein CASSSTGEGVFWELFF.

This rearrangement joins TRBV11-1 to TRBJ2-1, with 8 bases that match TRBD2. Losses at the gene ends were 6 bases for V and 10 bases for J; bases not matched to a gene: 8. Germline CDR1 is SGHAT and CDR2 is FQDESV (reference sequence). The CDR3 is made up of 13 amino acids. The CDR3 protein is CASSRTSTYEQFF. CDR3 DNA: TGTGCCAGCAGTCGGACTAGCACCTACGAGCAGTTCTTC.

By frequency in the sample, this clonotype is medium-sized. J is TRBJ2-2 and V is TRBV6-1, with unresolved D. Germline CDR1 reads MNHNS; CDR2 reads SASEGT. Trimming left V 1 base short and J 6 bases short, with 3 bases between. The CDR3 contains 12 residues. CDR3 DNA sequence: TGTGCCAGCAGTGAAGGGGCCGGGGAGCTGTTTTTT. Protein: CASSEGAGELFF.

There are a few counts of this clonotype. The J gene is TRBJ2-4, the V gene TRBV7-9; D unclear. Germline V gives CDR1 SEHNR, CDR2 FQNEAQ (reference sequence). The CDR3 runs to 17 residues. V shed 5 bases and J shed 0 bases, with 17 bases lying between them. This CDR3 reads CASSPPRSDLAKNIQYF. CDR3 bases: TGTGCCAGCAGCCCCCCAAGGAGTGATCTAGCCAAAAACATTCAGTACTTC.